This TCR beta chain emerged from a study of post-analysis software for immune sequencing data. Study-wide findings and caveats: Significantly decreased normalized Chao1 diversity was recorded for multiple sclerosis patients relative to controls. About 5 TRBV segments were more frequent in patients than controls; TRBV5-6, TRBV5-1 and TRBV20-1 belonged to this group.

As to this clonotype: Its specificity is unknown.

V was cut by 3 bases and J by 3 bases, with 8 bases left in between. There are 13 residues in the CDR3. Prepared libraries of TCR beta cDNA carried unique molecular identifiers. TCRdb ran MiXCR on the PCR reads and lists one entry per CDR3 protein. Altogether 400,000 to 500,000 distinct CDR3 sequences are present, 30% to 45% being singletons, with the ten largest covering 7.6%. This chain uses TRBV12-3 or TRBV12-4 with TRBJ2-5; D not certain. This clonotype originated in a girl under 10 years old with multiple sclerosis. The sample comprised blood. The CDR3 sequence is CASSFSPKETQYF. The CDR3 DNA sequence: TGTGCCAGCAGTTTCTCTCCGAAAGAGACCCAGTACTTC.